The clone carrying this T cell receptor beta chain was counted a few times. Clones were sequenced by immunoSEQ multiplex PCR, and TCRdb holds only the in-frame ones, with some missing. The data hold 150,000 to 200,000 clones, with over 85% observed a single time. The source of the sample is a study of control samples from healthy donors and cancer patients. The CDR3 consists of 15 residues. The V segment lost 8 bases and the J segment 6 bases; nucleotides outside the gene matches: 10. Germline CDR1 reads MNHEY; CDR2 reads SVGAGI. This chain uses TRBV6-5 with TRBJ2-2, with 9 bases aligning to TRBD2. The clonotype was recovered from an older woman in good health. The sequenced sample consisted of blood. The CDR3 spells CASRPRGGDPGELFF. CDR3 coding DNA: TGTGCCAGCCGACCGCGGGGGGGTGATCCCGGGGAGCTGTTTTTT.